Below, 21 T cell receptor beta chains from the same sample are listed, as sequenced in a study of T cell changes during pregnancy in multiple sclerosis. Clones were read by immunoSEQ multiplex PCR, and TCRdb kept only the in-frame ones, dropping some. The table lists tens of thousands of clones, 92% of them singletons. This sample comprised peripheral blood, obtained in the second trimester of pregnancy. Receptors were obtained from a female donor in good health, enrolled as a control in a pregnancy study.

V usage is TRBV7-3 and J usage is TRBJ2-1, with 10 bases matching TRBD2. Germline V lookup: CDR1 SGHTA, CDR2 FQGTGA. CDR3 length equals 14 residues. Losses at the gene ends were 1 base for V and 10 bases for J; bases not matched to a gene: 4. The CDR3 region is CASSLRGLATEQFF. CDR3 nucleotides: TGTGCCAGCAGCTTAAGGGGACTAGCGACGGAGCAGTTCTTC.

The chain links TRBV28 to TRBJ2-5; D is undetermined. The last part of the DNA fits TRBJ2-7 better; the J call may be wrong. CDR3 length: 12 residues. Germline CDR1 MDHEN, CDR2 SYDVKM. Here the CDR3 reads CASSLGWGEQYF. DNA for the CDR3: TGTGCCAGCAGTTTGGGGTGGGGCGAGCAGTACTTC.

The gene calls are TRBV5-1 and TRBJ2-3; tentatively, D is TRBD2 (7 bases). The CDR3 is 16 residues long. From germline, CDR1 is SGHRS and CDR2 YFSETQ. V shed 0 bases and J shed 0 bases, with 11 bases lying between them. As DNA, the CDR3 is TGCGCCAGCAGCTTGGCTGGGGGGGCGAGCACAGATACGCAGTATTTT. It yields the protein CASSLAGGASTDTQYF.

V usage is TRBV7-2 and J usage is TRBJ1-1; maybe TRBD1 (5 bases). Germline V gene data show CDR1 as SGHTA and CDR2 as FQGNSA. Trimming cost V 2 bases and J 5 bases, with 12 bases left between them. This CDR3 comprises 14 residues. The CDR3 sequence: CASSLQGGWTEAFF. CDR3 in DNA: TGTGCCAGCAGCTTACAGGGAGGGTGGACTGAAGCTTTCTTT.

The chain employs TRBV21-1 and TRBJ2-3; the table names TRBD2, a call not compared with the DNA. TRBV21-1 is deemed a pseudogene. The length of the CDR3 is 17 residues. CDR3 protein: CASSTRTASGRGDTQYF. For the CDR3, the DNA is TGTGCCAGCAGCACCCGCACAGCTAGCGGGAGGGGGGATACGCAGTATTTT.

V usage is TRBV28 and J usage is TRBJ2-1; 9 bases map to TRBD2. The germline CDR1 and CDR2 sequences are MDHEN and SYDVKM. J gave up 6 bases and V 5 bases, and 14 bases lay outside the gene matches. CDR3 length equals 17 residues. CDR3 sequence (DNA): TGTGCCAGCAGTCCCCCCCCCGGCGGGGGGGGCGCCAATGAGCAGTTCTTC. This sequence encodes CASSPPPGGGGANEQFF.

J is TRBJ2-7 and V is TRBV6-5; 11 bases fit TRBD2. This CDR3 spans 15 amino acids. J gave up 0 bases and V 4 bases, and 2 bases lay outside the gene matches. Germline V gene sequence: CDR1 MNHEY, CDR2 SVGAGI. CDR3: CASSSTSGGSYEQYF. The CDR3 DNA sequence: TGTGCCAGCAGTTCTACTAGCGGGGGCTCCTACGAGCAGTACTTC.

In its sample, this clone was seen once. The genes are TRBV9 and TRBJ1-2; 7 bases agree with TRBD1. The CDR3 runs to 16 residues. Germline CDR1 reads SGDLS; CDR2 reads YYNGEE. Losses at the gene ends were 2 bases for V and 4 bases for J; bases not matched to a gene: 11. DNA of the CDR3: TGTGCCAGCAGCGTCATCAAGGGGGCCTTGGGCTATGGCTACACCTTC. Amino acids: CASSVIKGALGYGYTF.

V and J are TRBV28 and TRBJ2-7, with 8 nucleotides matching TRBD2. Germline V gene data show CDR1 as MDHEN and CDR2 as SYDVKM. The junction had 10 bases not matched to a gene; V was cut back by 5 bases and J by 4 bases. The CDR3 is 15 residues long. The CDR3 spells CASSMGRGLGYEQYF. The CDR3 DNA reads as TGTGCCAGCAGTATGGGTCGGGGACTAGGGTACGAGCAGTACTTC.

This clone was counted a few times. The rearrangement uses TRBV7-2 and TRBJ2-1; TRBD2 aligns across 9 bases. The length of the CDR3 is 19 residues. The trim removed 2 bases at V and 7 bases at J, leaving 18 bases unmatched. Germline V gene sequence: CDR1 SGHTA, CDR2 FQGNSA. The CDR3 sequence is CASSLWGTRWREGRNEQFF. CDR3 in DNA: TGTGCCAGCAGCTTATGGGGGACTCGGTGGCGGGAGGGCCGGAATGAGCAGTTCTTC.

A single count supports this clone. The chain is built from TRBV18 and TRBJ2-3, with TRBD1 matching over 7 bases. Trimming cost V 3 bases and J 0 bases; bases outside gene matches: 12. This CDR3 region has 18 residues. Germline V gene data show CDR1 as KGHSH and CDR2 as LQKENI. CDR3 in DNA: TGTGCCAGCTCACCGAGGCAGGGGGTGACTATTAGCACAGATACGCAGTATTTT. It yields the protein CASSPRQGVTISTDTQYF.

This clone was seen a few times. V usage is TRBV4-1 and J usage is TRBJ1-4; tentative D call: TRBD1 (6 bases). The V gene's germline CDR1 is MGHRA and CDR2 YSYEKL. The CDR3 is 15 residues long. Trimming took off 4 bases at V and 8 bases at J, with 17 bases between the two ends. The CDR3 coding sequence is TGCGCCAGCAGCCCCGGCCAGGGGCGGAGGGAAAAACTGTTTTTT. It is translated as CASSPGQGRREKLFF.

The chain combines TRBV5-4 with TRBJ2-1; 7 bases agree with TRBD2. The CDR3 has 19 amino acids. V was clipped by 1 base and J by 1 base; unmatched bases: 14. Germline lookup yields CDR1 SGHNT and CDR2 YYREEE (reference sequence). The CDR3 protein is CASSLRATRSGGSYNEQFF. The CDR3 DNA sequence: TGTGCCAGCAGCTTGAGGGCTACTCGGTCGGGGGGTTCCTACAATGAGCAGTTCTTC.

This sequence joins TRBV23-1 and TRBJ1-4; tentative D call: TRBD1 (5 bases). TRBV23-1 is annotated as an ORF whose role is uncertain. Deletions cut 4 bases from V and 0 bases from J, with 12 bases between. The CDR3 length is 16 residues. CDR3 loop: CASSPGRTTTNEKLFF. The CDR3 DNA follows: TGCGCCAGCAGTCCCGGGCGGACAACAACTAATGAAAAACTGTTTTTT.

The chain joins TRBV9 to TRBJ2-1; TRBD1 matches at 9 bases. This CDR3 has 14 residues. Germline V lookup: CDR1 SGDLS, CDR2 YYNGEE. After removal of 0 bases from V and 7 bases from J, the junction contained 2 bases not matched to a gene. CDR3 sequence (DNA): TGTGCCAGCAGCGTAGTGGGGACAGGGAATGAGCAGTTCTTC. Amino acids: CASSVVGTGNEQFF.

As concerns this clone: A junction end diverges from the germline sequence, so it may reflect a read error. The chain has TRBV6-1 and TRBJ2-7; D unclear. The CDR3 spans 16 residues. Germline-derived CDR1 and CDR2 are MNHNS and SASEGT. The CDR3 DNA reads TGTGCCAGCAGTGAAGGTGGCAGTACGCGTTTGAGGAGAGGCGACTTC. Translating it yields CASSEGGSTRLRRGDF.

The rearrangement uses TRBV10-3 and TRBJ2-1; 8 bases are shared with TRBD1. The CDR3 has 18 residues. V shed 2 bases, J shed 6 bases, and the junction held 15 bases outside the gene matches. The germline V gene encodes CDR1 ENHRY and CDR2 SYGVKD. The CDR3 DNA is TGTGCCATCAGTGAGCCTGGCGGGTCGGGACAGGTCGGCAATGAGCAGTTCTTC. It encodes CAISEPGGSGQVGNEQFF.

The chain has TRBV6-6 and TRBJ2-1; 7 bases are a match to TRBD1. Per germline, CDR1 MNHNY and CDR2 SVGAGI (reference sequence). CDR3 length: 14 amino acids. The trim removed 2 bases at V and 4 bases at J, leaving 2 bases unmatched. CDR3 sequence reads: CASSYGTAYNEQFF. The CDR3 DNA is TGTGCCAGCAGTTACGGGACAGCTTACAATGAGCAGTTCTTC.

The V call is TRBV6-5, the J call TRBJ2-3, with TRBD2 as a possible D gene (6 bases). The CDR3 contains 15 residues. Germline CDR1 reads MNHEY; CDR2 reads SVGAGI. The ends were cut back, 2 bases at V and 1 base at J, with 10 bases in the middle. The CDR3 region has the DNA TGTGCCAGCAGTTACGATGGGGAGGGCACAGATACGCAGTATTTT. It specifies CASSYDGEGTDTQYF.

The J gene is TRBJ2-3, the V gene TRBV19; D is ambiguous. Germline CDR1 is LNHDA and CDR2 is SQIVND (reference sequence). This CDR3 is 16 amino acids long. V gave up 5 bases and J gave up 0 bases, with 15 bases separating them. The CDR3 bases are TGTGCCAGTAGTCTATTCGGTATCGGTAGCACAGATACGCAGTATTTT. Residues: CASSLFGIGSTDTQYF.

This chain joins TRBV7-9 and TRBJ1-2; D possibly corresponds to TRBD1 (5 bases). This CDR3 contains 14 residues. CDR1 is SEHNR, CDR2 FQNEAQ, per germline (reference sequence). The germline V and J ends were trimmed by 2 bases and 4 bases, with 11 bases remaining between them. CDR3 sequence reads: CASSLSQGRYGYTF. CDR3 DNA sequence: TGTGCCAGCAGCTTAAGCCAGGGCCGCTATGGCTACACCTTC. Together with reference TRBV7-9 and TRBJ1-2, the CDR3 gives the full variable domain: DTGVSQNPRHKITKRGQNVTFRCDPISEHNRLYWYRQTLGQGPEFLTYFQNEAQLEKSRLLSDRFSAERPKGSFSTLEIQRTEQGDSAMYLCASSLSQGRYGYTFGSGTRLTVV.